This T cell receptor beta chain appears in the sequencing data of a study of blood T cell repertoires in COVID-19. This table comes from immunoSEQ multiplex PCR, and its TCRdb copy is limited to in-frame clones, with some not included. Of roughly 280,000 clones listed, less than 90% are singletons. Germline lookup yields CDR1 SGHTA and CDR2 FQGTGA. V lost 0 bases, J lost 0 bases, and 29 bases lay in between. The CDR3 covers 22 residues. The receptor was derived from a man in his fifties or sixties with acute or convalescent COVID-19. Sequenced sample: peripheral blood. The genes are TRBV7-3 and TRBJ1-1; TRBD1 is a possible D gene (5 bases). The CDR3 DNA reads TGTGCCAGCAGCTTAACCGGAGTCGTGGCCCCGCCAGGGTGGCAGTTGAACACTGAAGCTTTCTTT. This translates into CASSLTGVVAPPGWQLNTEAFF.